The present TCR beta chain was sequenced within a study of blood T cell repertoires in COVID-19. Study information: Samples representing acute and convalescent COVID-19 were sourced from the United States, Italy and Spain. The analysed material was cDNA or gDNA that came from T cells, B-cell-depleted T cells, or PBMCs.

V dropped 4 bases and J dropped 4; count of bases not matched to a gene: 5. CDR3 length: 15 residues. The germline V gene encodes CDR1 SEHNR and CDR2 FQNEAQ (reference sequence). In the authors' workflow: Reference gene primer amplification gave nucleated cell count estimates. Assay used: immunoSEQ multiplex PCR; TCRdb lists only in-frame clones, some missing. The V and J calls and clone size come from that table; D and trimming were worked out from the DNA. The profile shows over 65,000 clones, more than 75% of them singletons. The chain employs TRBV7-9 and TRBJ2-2; 8 bases line up with TRBD2. This clonotype was sampled from a human donor in a cohort sampled during active COVID-19. What was sequenced was peripheral blood. The CDR3 is CASSSASGFTGELFF. CDR3 DNA: TGTGCCAGCAGCTCGGCTAGCGGGTTCACCGGGGAGCTGTTTTTT.